One TCR beta chain is described in this entry. Its antigen is still unknown. The data derive from a study of cytomegalovirus exposure and HLA in healthy donors. Broader study findings: Across donors, most TCRs were seen rarely, yet some public ones were widespread. A few chains tied to CMV proved CMV antigen-specific in vitro.

CDR1 is SEHNR and CDR2 is FQNEAQ in the germline V gene (reference sequence). After removal of 4 bases from V and 7 bases from J, the junction contained 8 bases not matched to a gene. This CDR3 is built from 15 residues. The approximately 120-subject validation cohort, separate from the roughly 700-subject first cohort, included the donors. Assay used: immunoSEQ multiplex PCR; TCRdb lists only in-frame clones, some missing. The table records some 120,000 clones, 88% of them present only once. Source material: PBMCs. This clonotype was obtained from a man aged 25-45 years in good health and CMV-seronegative. This rearrangement joins TRBV7-9 to TRBJ1-5, with 9 nucleotides matching TRBD1. The CDR3 bases are TGTGCCAGCAGCTCACCGGGACAGGGTGAACAGCCCCAGCATTTT. It translates to CASSSPGQGEQPQHF.